This T cell receptor beta chain was documented in a study of T cell responses to AZD1222 COVID-19 vaccine. General observations from the study: Once two AZD1222 doses were given, Spike-specific TCR breadth and depth went up. Clonal diversity was possibly underestimated, and the donors were mostly white British, with more females. Spike as a whole was targeted by vaccine-associated CD4 TCRs, dominant at 160-218 and 743-854.

The protocol was immunoSEQ multiplex PCR, while the TCRdb copy is restricted to in-frame clones and leaves out a portion. The sample includes tens of thousands of clones, about 88% of them seen just once. Remarks on this clone: What it binds is unknown.

The CDR3 is made up of 13 amino acids. Unmatched junction bases numbered 4, after V lost 6 bases and J lost 5 bases. The germline V gene encodes CDR1 LNHDA and CDR2 SQIVND (reference sequence). The sequencing here drew on peripheral blood, taken 28 days after the second AZD1222 dose. The origin of this receptor is an adult who received the AZD1222 COVID-19 vaccine. The chain is built from TRBV19 and TRBJ1-1; 9 positions match TRBD1. The CDR3 DNA reads as TGTGCCAGTAGGACAGGGGGAGTGACTGAAGCTTTCTTT. Translating gives CASRTGGVTEAFF.